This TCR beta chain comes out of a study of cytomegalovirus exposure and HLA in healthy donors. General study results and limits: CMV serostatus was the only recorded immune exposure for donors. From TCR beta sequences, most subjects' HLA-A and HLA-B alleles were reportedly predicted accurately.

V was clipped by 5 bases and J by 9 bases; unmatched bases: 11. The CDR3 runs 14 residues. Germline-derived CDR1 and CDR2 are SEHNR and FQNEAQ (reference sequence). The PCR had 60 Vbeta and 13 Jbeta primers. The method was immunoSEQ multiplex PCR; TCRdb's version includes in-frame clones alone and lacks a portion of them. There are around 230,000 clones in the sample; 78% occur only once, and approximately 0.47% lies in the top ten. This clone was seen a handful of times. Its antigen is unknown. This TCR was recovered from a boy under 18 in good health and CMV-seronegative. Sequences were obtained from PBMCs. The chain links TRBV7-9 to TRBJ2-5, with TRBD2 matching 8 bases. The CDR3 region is CASSPGGGAEAQYF. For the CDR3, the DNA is TGTGCCAGCAGCCCGGGGGGGGGCGCGGAGGCCCAGTACTTC.